This T cell receptor (beta chain) was found in a study of spatial heterogeneity in lung cancer. The overall study: There were, on average, more than nine raw-read appearances for each unique TCR and UMI combination.

This clonotype showed up many times. V was pared by 6 bases and J by 1 base, with 4 bases of the junction left unmatched. The CDR3 length is 15 residues. Germline V gene data show CDR1 as MNHEY and CDR2 as SVGAGI. TCRdb analysed the 5' RACE reads with MiXCR anew, one entry per CDR3 protein. The sample has some 40,000 distinct CDR3 sequences, around 3.3% seen once. Time point in this sample: sample taken at primary tumor resection. Samples were donated by 72 untreated early-stage non-small cell lung cancer patients. Frozen PBMC, nontumor lung or tumor provided whole RNA, which was sequenced unsorted. This specimen was normal lung tissue next to the tumor, taken at surgery. This clonotype was sampled from a male donor with early-stage non-small cell lung cancer. The chain has TRBV6-5 and TRBJ2-3; TRBD2 matches at 10 bases. DNA for the CDR3: TGTGCCAGCAGCCTAGCGGGAGTTGGCACAGATACGCAGTATTTT. Translation: CASSLAGVGTDTQYF.